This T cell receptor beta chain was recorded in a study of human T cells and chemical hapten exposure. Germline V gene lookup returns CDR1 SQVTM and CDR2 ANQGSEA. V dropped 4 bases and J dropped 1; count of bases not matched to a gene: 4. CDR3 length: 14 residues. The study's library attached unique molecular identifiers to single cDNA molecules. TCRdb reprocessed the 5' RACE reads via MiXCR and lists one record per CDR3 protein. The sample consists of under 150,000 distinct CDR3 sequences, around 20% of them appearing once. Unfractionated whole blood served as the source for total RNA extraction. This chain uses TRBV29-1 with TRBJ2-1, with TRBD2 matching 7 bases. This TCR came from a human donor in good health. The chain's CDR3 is CSVGGLVSYNEQFF. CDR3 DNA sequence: TGCAGCGTTGGCGGACTAGTATCCTACAATGAGCAGTTCTTC.